These T cell receptor beta chains were read from a single sample in a study of blood T cell repertoires in COVID-19. Method: immunoSEQ multiplex PCR; TCRdb's copy keeps in-frame clones and lacks some. The sample includes 150,000 to 200,000 clones, approximately 80% of them seen just once. The sequenced sample consisted of peripheral blood. These receptors all come from a human donor in a cohort sampled during active COVID-19. Each CDR3 is given with its conserved first and last residue. D genes are given only for firm matches. Only some rows state a clone size, as once, few, many or a class for expanded clones.

j_call: TRBJ2-1
v_call: TRBV7-2
d_call: .
clone_size: .
cdr3_aa: CASSPSREVYEQFF
cdr3_nt: TGTGCCAGCAGCCCTAGCAGGGAGGTCTATGAGCAGTTCTTC

j_call: TRBJ1-5
v_call: TRBV24-1
d_call: .
clone_size: .
cdr3_aa: CATSDLTRYGNQPQHF
cdr3_nt: TGTGCCACCAGTGATTTGACGCGGTATGGCAATCAGCCCCAGCATTTT

j_call: TRBJ2-1
v_call: TRBV18
d_call: TRBD1
clone_size: .
cdr3_aa: CASSPRRGSLNEQFF
cdr3_nt: TGTGCCAGCTCACCTCGCAGGGGGAGTTTAAATGAGCAGTTCTTC

j_call: TRBJ1-1
v_call: TRBV7-9
d_call: TRBD1
clone_size: .
cdr3_aa: CASSSGQGLNTEAFF
cdr3_nt: TGTGCCAGCAGCTCCGGACAGGGCCTGAACACTGAAGCTTTCTTT

j_call: TRBJ1-2
v_call: TRBV6-2/TRBV6-3
d_call: .
clone_size: .
cdr3_aa: CASSLVPGDSAYYGYTF
cdr3_nt: TGTGCCAGCAGCCTAGTCCCGGGGGACTCAGCTTACTATGGCTACACCTTC

j_call: TRBJ2-5
v_call: TRBV18
d_call: .
clone_size: .
cdr3_aa: CASSPSLQETQYF
cdr3_nt: TGTGCCAGCTCACCAAGTCTTCAGGAGACCCAGTACTTC

j_call: TRBJ2-7
v_call: TRBV6-6
d_call: TRBD2
clone_size: .
cdr3_aa: CASTSGLGSYEQYF
cdr3_nt: TGTGCCAGCACCTCCGGACTAGGTTCCTACGAGCAGTACTTC

j_call: TRBJ1-2
v_call: TRBV3-1/TRBV3-2
d_call: .
clone_size: .
cdr3_aa: CASSQHGGFYGYTF
cdr3_nt: TGTGCCAGCAGCCAACACGGCGGATTTTACGGCTACACCTTC

j_call: TRBJ1-1
v_call: TRBV7-2
d_call: .
clone_size: .
cdr3_aa: CASSFRDNPEAFF
cdr3_nt: TGTGCCAGCAGCTTTAGGGACAACCCTGAAGCTTTCTTT

j_call: TRBJ2-1
v_call: TRBV7-3
d_call: TRBD2
clone_size: .
cdr3_aa: CASSQDAGGRNEQFF
cdr3_nt: TGTGCCAGCAGCCAAGACGCGGGAGGGAGGAATGAGCAGTTCTTC

j_call: TRBJ2-7
v_call: TRBV7-3
d_call: TRBD2
clone_size: .
cdr3_aa: CASAVGASGPDEQYF
cdr3_nt: TGTGCCAGCGCGGTGGGAGCTAGCGGTCCGGACGAGCAGTACTTC

j_call: TRBJ2-7
v_call: TRBV7-2
d_call: .
clone_size: .
cdr3_aa: CASSLARVRSHEQYF
cdr3_nt: TGTGCCAGCAGCTTAGCGAGGGTCAGGTCCCACGAGCAGTACTTC

j_call: TRBJ1-2
v_call: TRBV11-2
d_call: .
clone_size: .
cdr3_aa: CASSLAPGAGYGYTF
cdr3_nt: TGTGCCAGCAGCTTAGCCCCAGGGGCGGGCTATGGCTACACCTTC

j_call: TRBJ2-4
v_call: TRBV5-1
d_call: .
clone_size: .
cdr3_aa: CASSPRDLAKNIQYF
cdr3_nt: TGCGCCAGCAGCCCCAGGGACTTAGCCAAAAACATTCAGTACTTC

j_call: TRBJ2-5
v_call: TRBV7-9
d_call: .
clone_size: .
cdr3_aa: CASSLARVPGGSRETQYF
cdr3_nt: TGTGCCAGCAGCTTAGCGAGGGTGCCGGGGGGCTCGAGGGAGACCCAGTACTTC

j_call: TRBJ1-1
v_call: TRBV6-2/TRBV6-3
d_call: .
clone_size: .
cdr3_aa: CASSYNPLGVGTEAFF
cdr3_nt: TGTGCCAGCAGTTATAACCCGCTGGGAGTGGGGACTGAAGCTTTCTTT

j_call: TRBJ1-1
v_call: TRBV7-2
d_call: TRBD1
clone_size: once
cdr3_aa: CASSLATRGTGTEAFF
cdr3_nt: TGTGCCAGCAGCTTAGCCACCAGGGGGACGGGCACTGAAGCTTTCTTT

j_call: TRBJ1-2
v_call: TRBV7-9
d_call: TRBD1
clone_size: few
cdr3_aa: CASSSQGTGDSNGYTF
cdr3_nt: TGTGCCAGCAGCTCCCAAGGGACAGGGGATAGCAATGGCTACACCTTC

j_call: TRBJ1-2
v_call: TRBV4-2
d_call: .
clone_size: .
cdr3_aa: CASSRRGTGYTF
cdr3_nt: TGTGCCAGCAGCCGACGGGGGACTGGCTACACCTTC

j_call: TRBJ2-1
v_call: TRBV3-1/TRBV3-2
d_call: TRBD2
clone_size: .
cdr3_aa: CASSQQAGGPDEQFF
cdr3_nt: TGTGCCAGCAGCCAACAAGCGGGAGGGCCTGATGAGCAGTTCTTC

j_call: TRBJ2-1
v_call: TRBV10-3
d_call: TRBD1
clone_size: once
cdr3_aa: CAISEWTGVGEQFF
cdr3_nt: TGTGCCATCAGTGAGTGGACAGGGGTCGGTGAGCAGTTCTTC

j_call: TRBJ1-5
v_call: TRBV10-3
d_call: TRBD1
clone_size: .
cdr3_aa: CAISDPRQGTQPQHF
cdr3_nt: TGTGCCATCAGTGACCCTCGACAGGGCACTCAGCCCCAGCATTTT

j_call: TRBJ2-7
v_call: TRBV4-1
d_call: .
clone_size: once
cdr3_aa: CASSQEVRLASYEQYF
cdr3_nt: TGCGCCAGCAGCCAAGAGGTAAGGCTAGCATCCTACGAGCAGTACTTC

j_call: TRBJ2-7
v_call: TRBV6-6
d_call: TRBD1
clone_size: .
cdr3_aa: CASRPRDRGNFYEQYF
cdr3_nt: TGTGCCAGCAGGCCCCGGGACAGGGGGAATTTCTACGAGCAGTACTTC

j_call: TRBJ2-7
v_call: TRBV21-1
d_call: .
clone_size: .
cdr3_aa: CASSKETTGLEQYF
cdr3_nt: TGTGCCAGCAGCAAAGAAACGACAGGGCTCGAGCAGTACTTC

j_call: TRBJ2-7
v_call: TRBV5-6
d_call: .
clone_size: .
cdr3_aa: CASSLFDLFYEQYF
cdr3_nt: TGTGCCAGCAGCTTGTTTGACTTATTCTACGAGCAGTACTTC

j_call: TRBJ2-3
v_call: TRBV30
d_call: TRBD1
clone_size: .
cdr3_aa: CAWSPRGRGDTQYF
cdr3_nt: TGTGCCTGGAGTCCCAGGGGGCGCGGAGATACGCAGTATTTT

j_call: TRBJ2-2
v_call: TRBV10-1
d_call: TRBD1
clone_size: .
cdr3_aa: CASSEGTGGLDGELFF
cdr3_nt: TGCGCCAGCAGTGAGGGGACAGGGGGGCTCGACGGGGAGCTGTTTTTT

j_call: TRBJ1-3
v_call: TRBV6-1
d_call: .
clone_size: .
cdr3_aa: CASSDRTQWDTIYF
cdr3_nt: TGTGCCAGCAGTGACCGGACACAGTGGGACACCATATATTTT

j_call: TRBJ2-2
v_call: TRBV5-6
d_call: TRBD1
clone_size: .
cdr3_aa: CASKLGTGLLTGELFF
cdr3_nt: TGTGCCAGCAAACTTGGGACAGGGCTTTTGACCGGGGAGCTGTTTTTT

j_call: TRBJ1-2
v_call: TRBV9
d_call: TRBD1
clone_size: .
cdr3_aa: CASRLSGTGGEGYTF
cdr3_nt: TGTGCCAGCAGACTCTCCGGGACAGGGGGTGAAGGCTACACCTTC

j_call: TRBJ2-3
v_call: TRBV25-1
d_call: TRBD1
clone_size: .
cdr3_aa: CASRAGTGVTDTQYF
cdr3_nt: TGTGCCAGCAGAGCCGGGACAGGGGTCACAGATACGCAGTATTTT

j_call: TRBJ2-1
v_call: TRBV3-1/TRBV3-2
d_call: TRBD2
clone_size: .
cdr3_aa: CASSKAIAGGIYNEQFF
cdr3_nt: TGTGCCAGCAGCAAAGCGATAGCGGGGGGGATTTACAATGAGCAGTTCTTC

j_call: TRBJ2-1
v_call: TRBV14
d_call: TRBD1
clone_size: once
cdr3_aa: CASSQANTGENNEQFF
cdr3_nt: TGTGCCAGCAGCCAAGCAAATACAGGGGAAAACAATGAGCAGTTCTTC

j_call: TRBJ1-4
v_call: TRBV4-3
d_call: TRBD1
clone_size: .
cdr3_aa: CASSLGQGPEKLFF
cdr3_nt: TGCGCCAGCAGCCTTGGACAGGGACCTGAAAAACTGTTTTTT

j_call: TRBJ2-7
v_call: TRBV19
d_call: .
clone_size: few
cdr3_aa: CASSQLRTYEQYF
cdr3_nt: TGTGCCAGTAGTCAACTGCGGACCTACGAGCAGTACTTC

j_call: TRBJ1-2
v_call: TRBV7-9
d_call: .
clone_size: few
cdr3_aa: CASSSGMAYGYTF
cdr3_nt: TGTGCCAGCAGCTCAGGGATGGCCTATGGCTACACCTTC

j_call: TRBJ2-2
v_call: TRBV19
d_call: .
clone_size: .
cdr3_aa: CASSIATQGGSGELFF
cdr3_nt: TGTGCCAGTAGTATAGCAACGCAGGGTGGTTCCGGGGAGCTGTTTTTT

j_call: TRBJ2-1
v_call: TRBV12-3/TRBV12-4
d_call: TRBD1
clone_size: .
cdr3_aa: CASSRDRVNEQFF
cdr3_nt: TGTGCCAGCAGCCGGGACAGAGTAAATGAGCAGTTCTTC

j_call: TRBJ2-3
v_call: TRBV3-1/TRBV3-2
d_call: .
clone_size: .
cdr3_aa: CASSQGIDTQYF
cdr3_nt: TGTGCCAGCAGCCAAGGTATAGATACGCAGTATTTT

j_call: TRBJ1-2
v_call: TRBV5-6
d_call: TRBD1
clone_size: .
cdr3_aa: CASSLSRDRDANYGYTF
cdr3_nt: TGTGCCAGCAGCTTGTCCCGGGACAGAGACGCTAACTATGGCTACACCTTC

j_call: TRBJ1-4
v_call: TRBV5-1
d_call: .
clone_size: .
cdr3_aa: CASSLASQGKGEKLFF
cdr3_nt: TGCGCCAGCAGCTTGGCCTCTCAGGGGAAAGGTGAAAAACTGTTTTTT

j_call: TRBJ2-3
v_call: TRBV12-3/TRBV12-4
d_call: .
clone_size: .
cdr3_aa: CASTTTGTDTQYF
cdr3_nt: TGTGCCAGCACTACGACAGGCACAGATACGCAGTATTTT

j_call: TRBJ2-3
v_call: TRBV30
d_call: TRBD1
clone_size: .
cdr3_aa: CAWSDGTGGRTDTQYF
cdr3_nt: TGTGCCTGGAGTGATGGGACAGGGGGCCGCACAGATACGCAGTATTTT

j_call: TRBJ1-2
v_call: TRBV4-1
d_call: .
clone_size: .
cdr3_aa: CASSHQSAGPRNYTF
cdr3_nt: TGCGCCAGCAGCCATCAGTCCGCAGGTCCCCGAAACTACACCTTC

j_call: TRBJ1-4
v_call: TRBV18
d_call: .
clone_size: .
cdr3_aa: CASFPTGSEKLFF
cdr3_nt: TGTGCCAGCTTCCCAACAGGGAGCGAAAAACTGTTTTTT

j_call: TRBJ2-4
v_call: TRBV6-2/TRBV6-3
d_call: TRBD2
clone_size: .
cdr3_aa: CASSRGLAGGIQYF
cdr3_nt: TGTGCCAGCAGTAGGGGACTAGCGGGCGGCATTCAGTACTTC

j_call: TRBJ1-2
v_call: TRBV7-9
d_call: TRBD1
clone_size: .
cdr3_aa: CASSLGEGANYGYTF
cdr3_nt: TGTGCCAGCAGCTTAGGAGAGGGGGCGAACTATGGCTACACCTTC

j_call: TRBJ2-1
v_call: TRBV20-1
d_call: TRBD1
clone_size: .
cdr3_aa: CSVTGDNEQFF
cdr3_nt: TGCAGTGTTACAGGGGACAATGAGCAGTTCTTC

j_call: TRBJ2-1
v_call: TRBV9
d_call: TRBD2
clone_size: .
cdr3_aa: CASSSRLAGLTSGNEQFF
cdr3_nt: TGTGCCAGCAGCTCGCGACTAGCGGGGCTGACGTCCGGCAATGAGCAGTTCTTC

j_call: TRBJ2-7
v_call: TRBV2
d_call: TRBD2
clone_size: once
cdr3_aa: CASRGSGGRAYEQYF
cdr3_nt: TGTGCCAGCAGGGGCTCGGGGGGACGGGCCTACGAGCAGTACTTC

j_call: TRBJ1-1
v_call: TRBV18
d_call: .
clone_size: .
cdr3_aa: CASSQGKNTEAFF
cdr3_nt: TGTGCCAGCTCACAGGGGAAGAACACTGAAGCTTTCTTT